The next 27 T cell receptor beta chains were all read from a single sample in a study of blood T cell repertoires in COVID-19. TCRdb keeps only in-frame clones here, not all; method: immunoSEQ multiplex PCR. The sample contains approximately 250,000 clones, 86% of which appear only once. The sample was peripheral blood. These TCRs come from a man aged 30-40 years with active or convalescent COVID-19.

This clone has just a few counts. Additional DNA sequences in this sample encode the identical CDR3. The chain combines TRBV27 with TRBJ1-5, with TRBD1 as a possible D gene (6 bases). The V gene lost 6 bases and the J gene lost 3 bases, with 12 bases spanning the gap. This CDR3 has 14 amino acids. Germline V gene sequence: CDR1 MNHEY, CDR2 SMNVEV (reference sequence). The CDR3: CASSLDSPNQPQHF. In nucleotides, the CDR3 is TGTGCCAGCAGCCTGGACAGCCCCAATCAGCCCCAGCATTTT.

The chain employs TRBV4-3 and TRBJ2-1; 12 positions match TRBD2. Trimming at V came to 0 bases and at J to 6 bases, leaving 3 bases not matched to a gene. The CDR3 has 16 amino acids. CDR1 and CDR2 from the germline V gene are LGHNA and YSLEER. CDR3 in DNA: TGCGCCAGCAGCCAAGAACCTAGCGGGGGGGCCAATGAGCAGTTCTTC. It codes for CASSQEPSGGANEQFF.

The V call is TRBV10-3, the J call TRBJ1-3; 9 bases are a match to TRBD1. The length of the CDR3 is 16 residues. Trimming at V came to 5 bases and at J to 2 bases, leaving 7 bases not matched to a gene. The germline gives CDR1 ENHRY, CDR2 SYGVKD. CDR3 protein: CAISHGQGRTGNTIYF. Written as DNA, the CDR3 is TGTGCCATCAGTCACGGACAGGGGCGAACTGGAAACACCATATATTTT.

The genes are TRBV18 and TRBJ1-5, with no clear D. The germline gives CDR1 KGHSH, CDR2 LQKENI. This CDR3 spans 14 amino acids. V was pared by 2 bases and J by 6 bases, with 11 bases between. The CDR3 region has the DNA TGTGCCAGCTCACCATGGCAGGAGGGTCAGCCCCAGCATTTT. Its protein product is CASSPWQEGQPQHF. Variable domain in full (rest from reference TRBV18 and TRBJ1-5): NAGVMQNPRHLVRRRGQEARLRCSPMKGHSHVYWYRQLPEEGLKFMVYLQKENIIDESGMPKERFSAEFPKEGPSILRIQQVVRGDSAAYFCASSPWQEGQPQHFGDGTRLSIL.

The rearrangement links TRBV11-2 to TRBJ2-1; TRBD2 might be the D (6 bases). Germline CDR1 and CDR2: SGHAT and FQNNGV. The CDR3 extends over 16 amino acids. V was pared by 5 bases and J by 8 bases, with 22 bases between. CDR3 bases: TGTGCCAGCAGCCCATTAGGCGGGGCCCTGGCACATGAGCAGTTCTTC. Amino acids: CASSPLGGALAHEQFF.

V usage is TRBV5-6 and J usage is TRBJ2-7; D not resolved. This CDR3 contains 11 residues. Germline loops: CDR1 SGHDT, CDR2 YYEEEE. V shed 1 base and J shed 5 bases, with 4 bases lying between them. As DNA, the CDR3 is TGTGCCAGCAGCTTGTTTAACGAGCAGTACTTC. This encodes CASSLFNEQYF.

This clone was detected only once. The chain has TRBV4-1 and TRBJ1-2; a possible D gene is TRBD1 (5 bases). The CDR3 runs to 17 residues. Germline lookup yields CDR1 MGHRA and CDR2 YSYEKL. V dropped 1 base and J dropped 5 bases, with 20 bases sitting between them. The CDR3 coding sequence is TGCGCCAGCAGCCAAGTTATACCCTCTGGAGACAGTTATGGCTACACCTTC. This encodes CASSQVIPSGDSYGYTF.

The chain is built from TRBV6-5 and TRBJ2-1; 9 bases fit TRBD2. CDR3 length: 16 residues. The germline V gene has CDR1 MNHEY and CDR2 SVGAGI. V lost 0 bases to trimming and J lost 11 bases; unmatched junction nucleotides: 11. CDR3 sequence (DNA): TGTGCCAGCAGTTACTCGTATGGCGGGGGGGCCCGACAGCAGTTCTTC. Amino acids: CASSYSYGGGARQQFF.

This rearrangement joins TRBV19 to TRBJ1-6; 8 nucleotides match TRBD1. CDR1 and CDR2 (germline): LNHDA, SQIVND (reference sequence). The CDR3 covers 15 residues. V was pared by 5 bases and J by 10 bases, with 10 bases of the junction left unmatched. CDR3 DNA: TGTGCCAGTAGTGCCTGGACAGGGTTGGAGTCACCCCTCCACTTT. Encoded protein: CASSAWTGLESPLHF.

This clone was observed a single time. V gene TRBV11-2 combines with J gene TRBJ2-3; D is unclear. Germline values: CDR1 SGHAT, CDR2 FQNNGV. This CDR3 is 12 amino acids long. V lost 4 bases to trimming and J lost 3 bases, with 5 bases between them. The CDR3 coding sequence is TGTGCCAGCAGCTCCAGAACAGATACGCAGTATTTT. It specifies CASSSRTDTQYF.

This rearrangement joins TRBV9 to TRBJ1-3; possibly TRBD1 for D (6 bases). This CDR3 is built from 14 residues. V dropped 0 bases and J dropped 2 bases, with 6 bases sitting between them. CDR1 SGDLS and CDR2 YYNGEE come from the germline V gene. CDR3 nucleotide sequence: TGTGCCAGCAGCGTAGGGGACACTGGAAACACCATATATTTT. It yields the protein CASSVGDTGNTIYF.

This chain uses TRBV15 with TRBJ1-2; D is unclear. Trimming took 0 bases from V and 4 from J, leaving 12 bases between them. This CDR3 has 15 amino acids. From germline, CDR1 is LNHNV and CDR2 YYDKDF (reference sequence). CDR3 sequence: CATSRDREGLYGYTF. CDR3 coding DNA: TGTGCCACCAGCAGAGATCGGGAGGGCCTCTATGGCTACACCTTC.

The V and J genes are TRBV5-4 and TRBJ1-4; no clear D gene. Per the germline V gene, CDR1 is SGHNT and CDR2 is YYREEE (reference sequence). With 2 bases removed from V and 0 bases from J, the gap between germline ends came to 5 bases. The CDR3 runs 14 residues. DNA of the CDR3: TGTGCCAGCAGCTTCGGTACAACTAATGAAAAACTGTTTTTT. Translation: CASSFGTTNEKLFF.

As DNA, the CDR3 is TGTGCCTGGAGTACCGGGACTCCCATGTTGGGGGATACGCAGTATTTT. Translating it yields CAWSTGTPMLGDTQYF. The chain is built from TRBV30 and TRBJ2-3, with D maybe TRBD2 (6 bases). V was clipped by 2 bases and J by 6 bases, with 21 bases between them. The CDR3 is 16 amino acids. In germline, CDR1 is GTSNPN, CDR2 SVGIG (reference sequence).

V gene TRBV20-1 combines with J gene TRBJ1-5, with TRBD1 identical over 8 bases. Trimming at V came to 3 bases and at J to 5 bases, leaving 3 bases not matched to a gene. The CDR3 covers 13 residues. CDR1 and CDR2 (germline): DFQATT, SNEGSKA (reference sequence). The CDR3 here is CSASSGGYQPQHF. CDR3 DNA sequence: TGCAGTGCTAGTTCAGGGGGCTATCAGCCCCAGCATTTT.

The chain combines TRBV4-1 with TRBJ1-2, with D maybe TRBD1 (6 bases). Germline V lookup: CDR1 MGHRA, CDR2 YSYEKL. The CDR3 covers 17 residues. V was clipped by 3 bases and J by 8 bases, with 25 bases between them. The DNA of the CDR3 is TGCGCCAGCAGCCAGACGAACCCCGATACTACTGGGGGCGGCTACACCTTC. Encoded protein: CASSQTNPDTTGGGYTF.

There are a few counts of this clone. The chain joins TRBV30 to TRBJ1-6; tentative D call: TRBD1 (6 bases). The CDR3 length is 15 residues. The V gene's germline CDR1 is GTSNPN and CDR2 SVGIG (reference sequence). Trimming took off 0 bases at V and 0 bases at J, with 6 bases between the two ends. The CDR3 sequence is CAWSVGGSYNSPLHF. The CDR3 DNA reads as TGTGCCTGGAGTGTAGGGGGCTCCTATAATTCACCCCTCCACTTT.

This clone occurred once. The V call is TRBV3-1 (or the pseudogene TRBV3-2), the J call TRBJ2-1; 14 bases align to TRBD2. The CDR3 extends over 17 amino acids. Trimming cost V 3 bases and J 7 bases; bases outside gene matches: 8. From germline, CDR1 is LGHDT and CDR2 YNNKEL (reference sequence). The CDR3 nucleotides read TGTGCCAGCAGCCAGGACGGACTAGCGGGGGGCGTTAATGAGCAGTTCTTC. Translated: CASSQDGLAGGVNEQFF.

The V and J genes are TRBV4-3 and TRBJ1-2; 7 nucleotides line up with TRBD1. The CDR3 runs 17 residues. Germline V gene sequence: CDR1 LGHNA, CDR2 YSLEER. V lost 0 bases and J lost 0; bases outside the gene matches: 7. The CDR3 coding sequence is TGCGCCAGCAGCCAAGATAGACAGGGTGGAACTAACTATGGCTACACCTTC. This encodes CASSQDRQGGTNYGYTF.

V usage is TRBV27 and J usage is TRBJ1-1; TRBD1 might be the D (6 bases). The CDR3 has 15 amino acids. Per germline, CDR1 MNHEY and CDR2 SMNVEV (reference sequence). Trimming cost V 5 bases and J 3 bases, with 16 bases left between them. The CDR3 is CASSSVGSGDTEAFF. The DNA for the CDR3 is TGTGCCAGCAGTAGTGTGGGTTCAGGGGACACTGAAGCTTTCTTT.

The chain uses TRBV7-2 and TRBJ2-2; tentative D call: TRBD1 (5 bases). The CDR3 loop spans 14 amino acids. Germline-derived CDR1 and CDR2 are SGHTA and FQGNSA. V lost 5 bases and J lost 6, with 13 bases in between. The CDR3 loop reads CASSVDRPPGELFF. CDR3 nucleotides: TGTGCCAGCAGCGTAGACAGACCCCCCGGGGAGCTGTTTTTT.

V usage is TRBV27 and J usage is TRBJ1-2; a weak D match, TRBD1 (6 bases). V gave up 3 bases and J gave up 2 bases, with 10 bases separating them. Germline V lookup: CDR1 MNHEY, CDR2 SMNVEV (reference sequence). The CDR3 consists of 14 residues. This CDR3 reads CASSFLGQNYGYTF. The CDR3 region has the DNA TGTGCCAGCAGTTTCCTAGGACAGAACTATGGCTACACCTTC.

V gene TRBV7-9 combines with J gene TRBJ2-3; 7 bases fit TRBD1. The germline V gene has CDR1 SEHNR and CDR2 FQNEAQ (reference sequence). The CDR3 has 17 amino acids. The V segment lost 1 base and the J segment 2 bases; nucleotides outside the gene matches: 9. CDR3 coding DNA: TGTGCCAGCAGCTTAGTAGGGGGCCTGCGACTCACAGATACGCAGTATTTT. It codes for CASSLVGGLRLTDTQYF.

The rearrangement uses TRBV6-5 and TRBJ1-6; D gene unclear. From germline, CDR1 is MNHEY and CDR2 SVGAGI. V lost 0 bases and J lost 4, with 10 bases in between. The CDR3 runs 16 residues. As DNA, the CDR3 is TGTGCCAGCAGTTACTCGCGACGAGGATATAATTCACCCCTCCACTTT. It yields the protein CASSYSRRGYNSPLHF.

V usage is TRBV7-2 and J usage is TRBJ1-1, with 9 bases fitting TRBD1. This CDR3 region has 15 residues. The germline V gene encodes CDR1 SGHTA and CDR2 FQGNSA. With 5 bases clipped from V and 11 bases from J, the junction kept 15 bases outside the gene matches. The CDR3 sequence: CASSVDRGERRGAFF. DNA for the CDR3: TGTGCCAGCAGCGTGGACAGGGGTGAAAGACGCGGGGCTTTCTTT.

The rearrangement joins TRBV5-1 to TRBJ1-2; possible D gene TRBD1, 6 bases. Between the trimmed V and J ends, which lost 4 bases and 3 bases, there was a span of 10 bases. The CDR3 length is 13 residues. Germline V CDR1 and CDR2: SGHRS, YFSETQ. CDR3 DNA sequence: TGCGCCAGCAGCGCTGACAGGCACTATGGCTACACCTTC. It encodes CASSADRHYGYTF.

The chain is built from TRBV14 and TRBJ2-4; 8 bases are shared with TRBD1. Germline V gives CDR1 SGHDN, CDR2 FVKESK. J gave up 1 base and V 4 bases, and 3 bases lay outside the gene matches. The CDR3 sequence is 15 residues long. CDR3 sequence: CASSPQGAAKNIQYF. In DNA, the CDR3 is TGTGCCAGCAGCCCGCAGGGGGCCGCCAAAAACATTCAGTACTTC. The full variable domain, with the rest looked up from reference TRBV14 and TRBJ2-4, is EAGVTQFPSHSVIEKGQTVTLRCDPISGHDNLYWYRRVMGKEIKFLLHFVKESKQDESGMPNNRFLAERTGGTYSTLKVQPAELEDSGVYFCASSPQGAAKNIQYFGAGTRLSVL.